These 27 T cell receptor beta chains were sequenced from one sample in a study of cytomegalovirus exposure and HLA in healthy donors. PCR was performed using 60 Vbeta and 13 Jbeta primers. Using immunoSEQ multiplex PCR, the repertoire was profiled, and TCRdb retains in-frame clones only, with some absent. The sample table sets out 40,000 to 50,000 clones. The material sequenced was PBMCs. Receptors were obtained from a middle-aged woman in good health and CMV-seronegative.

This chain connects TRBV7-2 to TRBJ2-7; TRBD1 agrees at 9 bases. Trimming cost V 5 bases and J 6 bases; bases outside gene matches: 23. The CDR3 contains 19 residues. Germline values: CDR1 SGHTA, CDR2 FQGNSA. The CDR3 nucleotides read TGTGCCAGCAGCGCCGCGGACAGGGGTCTGGTGGGAGGGGGTCTCGAGCAGTACTTC. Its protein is CASSAADRGLVGGGLEQYF.

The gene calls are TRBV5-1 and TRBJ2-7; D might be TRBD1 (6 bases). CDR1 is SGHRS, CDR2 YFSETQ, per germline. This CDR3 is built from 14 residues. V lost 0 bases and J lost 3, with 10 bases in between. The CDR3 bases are TGCGCCAGCAGCTTGGCAGGGGATATCTACGAGCAGTACTTC. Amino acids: CASSLAGDIYEQYF.

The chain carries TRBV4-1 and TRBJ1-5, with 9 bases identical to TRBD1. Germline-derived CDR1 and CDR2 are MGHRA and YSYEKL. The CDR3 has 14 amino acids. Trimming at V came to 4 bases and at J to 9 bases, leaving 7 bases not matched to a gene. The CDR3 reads CASSPRTGVTPQHF. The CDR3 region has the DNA TGCGCCAGCAGCCCCAGGACAGGGGTGACGCCCCAGCATTTT.

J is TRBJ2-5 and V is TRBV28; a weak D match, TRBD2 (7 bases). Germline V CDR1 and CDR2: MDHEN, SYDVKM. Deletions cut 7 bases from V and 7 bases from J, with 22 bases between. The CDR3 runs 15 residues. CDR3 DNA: TGTGCCAGCACTCCCGGGGGCACGGGAGGACGGACCCAGTACTTC. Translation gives CASTPGGTGGRTQYF.

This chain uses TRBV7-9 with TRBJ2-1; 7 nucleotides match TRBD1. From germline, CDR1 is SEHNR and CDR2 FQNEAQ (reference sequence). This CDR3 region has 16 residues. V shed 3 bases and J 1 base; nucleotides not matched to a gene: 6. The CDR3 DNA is TGTGCCAGCAGCTTCCGACAGGGTCGGTCCTACAATGAGCAGTTCTTC. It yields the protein CASSFRQGRSYNEQFF. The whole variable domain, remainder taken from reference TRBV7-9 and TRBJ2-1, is DTGVSQNPRHKITKRGQNVTFRCDPISEHNRLYWYRQTLGQGPEFLTYFQNEAQLEKSRLLSDRFSAERPKGSFSTLEIQRTEQGDSAMYLCASSFRQGRSYNEQFFGPGTRLTVL.

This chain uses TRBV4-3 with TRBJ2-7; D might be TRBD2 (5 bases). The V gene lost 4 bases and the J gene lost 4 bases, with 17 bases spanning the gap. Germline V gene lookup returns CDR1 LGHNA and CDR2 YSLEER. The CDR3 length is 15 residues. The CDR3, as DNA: TGCGCCAGCAGCCTCTCGGTGGGAACTAGGTACGAGCAGTACTTC. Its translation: CASSLSVGTRYEQYF.

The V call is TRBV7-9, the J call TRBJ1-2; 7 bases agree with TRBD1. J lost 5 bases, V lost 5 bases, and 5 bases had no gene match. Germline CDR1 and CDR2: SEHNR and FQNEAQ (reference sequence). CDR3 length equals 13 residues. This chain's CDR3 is CASSPGTAYGYTF. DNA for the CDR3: TGTGCCAGCAGCCCCGGGACAGCGTATGGCTACACCTTC.

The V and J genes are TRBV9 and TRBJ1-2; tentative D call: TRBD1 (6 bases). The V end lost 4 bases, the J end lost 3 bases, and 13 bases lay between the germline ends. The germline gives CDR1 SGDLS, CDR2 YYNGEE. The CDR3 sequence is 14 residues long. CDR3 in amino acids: CASSPGTPHYGYTF. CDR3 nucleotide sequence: TGTGCCAGCAGCCCCGGGACACCTCACTATGGCTACACCTTC.

CDR3 amino acids: CASTLDRGSKLFF. The DNA for the CDR3 is TGTGCCAGCACATTGGACAGGGGTTCAAAACTGTTTTTT. This sequence joins TRBV2 and TRBJ1-4, with 9 bases identical to TRBD1. Germline loops: CDR1 SNHLY, CDR2 FYNNEI. The V gene end was trimmed by 7 bases and the J gene end by 10 bases; junction bases not matched to a gene: 7. This CDR3 is built from 13 residues.

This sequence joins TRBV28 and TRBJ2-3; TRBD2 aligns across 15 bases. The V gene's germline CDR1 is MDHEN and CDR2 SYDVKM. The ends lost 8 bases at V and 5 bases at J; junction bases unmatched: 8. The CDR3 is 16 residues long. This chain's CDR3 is CASVWRGLAGGDTQYF. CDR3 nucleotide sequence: TGTGCCAGCGTATGGAGGGGACTAGCGGGAGGAGATACGCAGTATTTT.

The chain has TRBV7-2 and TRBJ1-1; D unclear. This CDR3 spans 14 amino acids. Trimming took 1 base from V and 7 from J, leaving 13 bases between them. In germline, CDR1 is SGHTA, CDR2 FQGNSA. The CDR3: CASSLGTTGIEAFF. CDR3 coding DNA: TGTGCCAGCAGCTTAGGCACCACGGGGATTGAAGCTTTCTTT.

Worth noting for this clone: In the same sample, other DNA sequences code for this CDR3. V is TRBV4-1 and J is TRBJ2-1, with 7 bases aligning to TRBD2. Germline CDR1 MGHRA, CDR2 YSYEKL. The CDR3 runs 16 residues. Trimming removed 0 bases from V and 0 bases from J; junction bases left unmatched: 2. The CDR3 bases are TGCGCCAGCAGCCAAGAGGGACTAAGCTCCTACAATGAGCAGTTCTTC. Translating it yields CASSQEGLSSYNEQFF.

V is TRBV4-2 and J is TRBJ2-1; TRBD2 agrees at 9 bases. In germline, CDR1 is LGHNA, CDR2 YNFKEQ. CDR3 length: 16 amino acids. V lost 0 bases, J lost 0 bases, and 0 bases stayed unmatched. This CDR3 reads CASSQDSGSSYNEQFF. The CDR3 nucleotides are TGTGCCAGCAGCCAAGATAGCGGGAGCTCCTACAATGAGCAGTTCTTC.

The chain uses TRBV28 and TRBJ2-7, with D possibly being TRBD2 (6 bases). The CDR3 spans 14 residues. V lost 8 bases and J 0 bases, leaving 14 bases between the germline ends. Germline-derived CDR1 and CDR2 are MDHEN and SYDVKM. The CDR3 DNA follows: TGTGCCAGCGGGAGTGGGGGGAGCTCCTACGAGCAGTACTTC. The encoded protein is CASGSGGSSYEQYF.

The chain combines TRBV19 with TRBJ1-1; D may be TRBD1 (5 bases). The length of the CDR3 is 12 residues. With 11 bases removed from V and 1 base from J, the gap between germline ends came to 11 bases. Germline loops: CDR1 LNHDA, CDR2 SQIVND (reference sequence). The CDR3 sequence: CAADDRNTEAFF. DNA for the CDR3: TGTGCCGCGGATGACAGGAACACTGAAGCTTTCTTT.

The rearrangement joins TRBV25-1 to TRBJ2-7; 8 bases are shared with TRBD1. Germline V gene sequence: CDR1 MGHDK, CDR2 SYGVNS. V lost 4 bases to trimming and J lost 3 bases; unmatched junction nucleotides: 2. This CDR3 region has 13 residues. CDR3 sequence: CASSAGQVYEQYF. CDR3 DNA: TGTGCCAGCAGTGCGGGACAGGTCTACGAGCAGTACTTC.

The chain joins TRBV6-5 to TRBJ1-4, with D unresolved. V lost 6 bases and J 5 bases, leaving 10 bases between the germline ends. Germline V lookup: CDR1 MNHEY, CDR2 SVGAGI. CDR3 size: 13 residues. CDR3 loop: CASSRSRNEKLFF. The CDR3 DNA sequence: TGTGCCAGCAGCCGGTCGCGAAATGAAAAACTGTTTTTT.

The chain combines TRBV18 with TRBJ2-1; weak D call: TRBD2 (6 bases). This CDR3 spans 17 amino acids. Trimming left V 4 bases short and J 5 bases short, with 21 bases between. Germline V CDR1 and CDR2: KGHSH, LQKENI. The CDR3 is CASSRETRSFADNEQFF. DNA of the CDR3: TGTGCCAGCTCACGGGAGACTAGATCTTTTGCCGACAATGAGCAGTTCTTC.

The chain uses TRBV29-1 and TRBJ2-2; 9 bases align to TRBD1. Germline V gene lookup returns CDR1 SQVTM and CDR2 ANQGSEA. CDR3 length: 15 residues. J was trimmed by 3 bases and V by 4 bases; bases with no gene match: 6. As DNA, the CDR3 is TGCAGCGTTGGACAGGACAGGGGTCACACCGGGGAGCTGTTTTTT. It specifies CSVGQDRGHTGELFF.

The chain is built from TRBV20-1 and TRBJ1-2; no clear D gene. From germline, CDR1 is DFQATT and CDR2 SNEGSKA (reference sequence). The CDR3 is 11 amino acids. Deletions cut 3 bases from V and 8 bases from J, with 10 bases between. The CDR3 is CSASRGDGYTF. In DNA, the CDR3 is TGCAGTGCTAGTCGGGGTGACGGCTACACCTTC.

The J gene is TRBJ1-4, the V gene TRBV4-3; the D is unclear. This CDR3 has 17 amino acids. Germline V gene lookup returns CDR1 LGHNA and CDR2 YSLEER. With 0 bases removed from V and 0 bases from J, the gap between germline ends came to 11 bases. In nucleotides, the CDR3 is TGCGCCAGCAGCCAAGATGGGCGGGTCGCAACTAATGAAAAACTGTTTTTT. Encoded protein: CASSQDGRVATNEKLFF.

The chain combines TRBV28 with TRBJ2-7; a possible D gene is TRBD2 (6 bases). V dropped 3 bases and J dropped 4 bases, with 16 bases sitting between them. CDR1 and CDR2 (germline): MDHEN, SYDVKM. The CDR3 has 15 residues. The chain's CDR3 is CASSFPGRETYEQYF. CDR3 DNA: TGTGCCAGCAGTTTCCCGGGACGGGAGACGTACGAGCAGTACTTC.

The CDR3 is CSVAAGTNAYEQYF. CDR3 nucleotide sequence: TGCAGCGTTGCAGCCGGGACTAACGCCTACGAGCAGTACTTC. The chain recombines TRBV29-1 with TRBJ2-7; 7 positions match TRBD2. V lost 4 bases and J lost 2; bases outside the gene matches: 8. In germline, CDR1 is SQVTM, CDR2 ANQGSEA. The CDR3 has 14 amino acids.

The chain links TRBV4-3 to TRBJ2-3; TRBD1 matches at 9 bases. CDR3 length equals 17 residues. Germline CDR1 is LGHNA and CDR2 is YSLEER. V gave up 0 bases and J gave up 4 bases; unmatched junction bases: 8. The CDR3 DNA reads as TGCGCCAGCAGCCAAGAACCCGGGACAGGGATTGCAGATACGCAGTATTTT. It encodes CASSQEPGTGIADTQYF.

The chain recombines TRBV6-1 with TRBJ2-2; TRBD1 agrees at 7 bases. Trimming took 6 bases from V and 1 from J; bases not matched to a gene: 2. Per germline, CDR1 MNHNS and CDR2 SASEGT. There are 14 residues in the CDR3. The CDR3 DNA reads TGTGCCAGCAGGGGGACAGTGAACACCGGGGAGCTGTTTTTT. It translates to CASRGTVNTGELFF.

The CDR3 DNA sequence: TGTGCCAGCAGTGCCCCCGCTTCGGCTAGCGGGACCCTCGGGGAGCAGTTCTTC. Its translation is CASSAPASASGTLGEQFF. J is TRBJ2-1 and V is TRBV2, with 9 bases lining up with TRBD2. Losses at the gene ends were 4 bases for V and 10 bases for J; bases not matched to a gene: 20. Germline V gives CDR1 SNHLY, CDR2 FYNNEI. CDR3 size: 18 residues.

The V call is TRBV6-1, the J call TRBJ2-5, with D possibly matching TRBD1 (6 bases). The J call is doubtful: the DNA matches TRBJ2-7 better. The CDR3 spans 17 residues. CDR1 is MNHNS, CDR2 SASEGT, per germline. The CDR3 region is CASSVSRAAGDLYEQYF. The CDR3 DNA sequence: TGTGCCAGCAGTGTATCCAGGGCGGCAGGGGATCTCTACGAGCAGTACTTC.